Sequencing of this T cell receptor (beta chain) was carried out in a study of blood T cells in healthy people across ages. Study background: For every two T cells, template switching captured about one barcoded beta molecule. Study observations and caveats: Long-lived donors carried more naive CD4+ cells and greater diversity than aged donors. In these data, TCR beta diversity tracked strongly with naive T cell percentage.

A note on this clonotype: As yet, its antigen is unknown.

A J-beta primer mix and a sample-barcoded 5' primer were used in a second PCR of about 7 to 12 cycles. Individual samples furnished no less than 2.5 million CDR3-containing paired-end reads apiece. TCRdb ran MiXCR on the 5' RACE reads and lists one entry per CDR3 protein. This sample has about 1.1 million distinct CDR3 sequences, with less than 45% found just once. CDR3 size: 15 residues. V dropped 4 bases and J dropped 1 base, with 11 bases sitting between them. Germline values: CDR1 MNHNY, CDR2 SVGAGI (reference sequence). The sample comprised blood. This receptor was taken from a young man in good health. The V and J genes are TRBV6-6 and TRBJ2-4; the D gene is possibly TRBD2 (6 bases). CDR3 bases: TGTGCCAGCAGTTCGACGGCGGGGGCCAAAAACATTCAGTACTTC. Translating gives CASSSTAGAKNIQYF.